Presented here are 18 T cell receptor beta chains from one specimen sequenced in a study of T-cell reconstitution after alpha-beta-depleted transplantation in children (dated by TCRdb to between 2015 and 2016). Libraries were constructed by PCR. Sequencing used an Illumina HiSeq 2500. TCR library preparation used molecular barcoding, with unique molecular identifiers applied to normalize quantification of the TCRbeta repertoire. The raw public data were reprocessed by TCRdb itself: fastp quality trimming at Q25, MiXCR clonotype calling, in-frame beta chains only. Merged by CDR3 protein, the rows form single entries marked with the most common genes and DNA. For this sample the table gives approximately 420,000 distinct CDR3 sequences, of which roughly a tenth were detected only once. The ten biggest clones cover roughly 5.1% of the sample. This sample comprised PBMCs from the stem cell graft donor, obtained from the stem cell graft. The origin of the receptors is a human donor who donated a stem cell graft to a child with acute myeloid leukemia.

This clonotype was counted many times. The J gene is TRBJ1-2, the V gene TRBV29-1; 9 positions match TRBD1. This CDR3 region has 13 residues. Germline values: CDR1 SQVTM, CDR2 ANQGSEA. The V segment lost 5 bases and the J segment 3 bases; nucleotides outside the gene matches: 4. The CDR3 sequence is CSVKRDRDYGYTF. CDR3 nucleotide sequence: TGCAGCGTTAAGCGGGACAGGGACTATGGCTACACCTTC.

This clonotype was observed at least ten times. The chain links TRBV20-1 to TRBJ1-1; no clear D gene. Germline V lookup: CDR1 DFQATT, CDR2 SNEGSKA (reference sequence). The CDR3 consists of 15 residues. The ends were cut back, 0 bases at V and 0 bases at J, with 11 bases in the middle. CDR3 amino acids: CSARDLRDMNTEAFF. CDR3 in DNA: TGCAGTGCTAGAGATCTCAGAGACATGAACACTGAAGCTTTCTTT.

The sample holds many counts of this clonotype. The chain combines TRBV12-3 or TRBV12-4 with TRBJ2-1; D uncertain. Trimming removed 1 base at V and 9 bases at J, with 10 bases between. The CDR3 consists of 13 residues. The CDR3 nucleotides read TGTGCCAGCAGTTTAGGCCGCACGGTTGAGCAGTTCTTC. Its translation: CASSLGRTVEQFF.

This clonotype was counted at least ten times. The gene calls are TRBV6-1 and TRBJ1-4; the D gene is possibly TRBD1 (5 bases). The germline V gene encodes CDR1 MNHNS and CDR2 SASEGT. Trimming removed 9 bases at V and 0 bases at J, with 8 bases between. This CDR3 comprises 13 residues. The CDR3 region is CASATATNEKLFF. CDR3 bases: TGTGCCAGTGCGACAGCAACTAATGAAAAACTGTTTTTT.

The chain employs TRBV20-1 and TRBJ2-3, with 9 bases aligning to TRBD2. The CDR3 is 17 amino acids. Losses at the gene ends were 0 bases for V and 2 bases for J; bases not matched to a gene: 9. From germline, CDR1 is DFQATT and CDR2 SNEGSKA (reference sequence). The CDR3 region is CSARDSSAGGNTDTQYF. The CDR3 coding sequence is TGCAGTGCTAGAGATTCTTCGGCGGGGGGGAACACAGATACGCAGTATTTT.

This clonotype was found many times. The rearrangement joins TRBV7-2 to TRBJ1-5; a weak D match, TRBD1 (6 bases). The germline V gene has CDR1 SGHTA and CDR2 FQGNSA. The V gene lost 5 bases and the J gene lost 9 bases, with 17 bases spanning the gap. There are 14 residues in the CDR3. The CDR3 loop reads CASSPQTGPRPQHF. Here the CDR3 DNA reads TGTGCCAGCAGCCCACAGACAGGCCCCAGGCCCCAGCATTTT.

Only a few counts were recorded for this clonotype. V and J are TRBV5-1 and TRBJ2-5; possibly TRBD1 for D (6 bases). Looked up from germline, CDR1 is SGHRS and CDR2 is YFSETQ. The V end was cut by 6 bases, the J end by 2 bases, with 14 bases between. The CDR3 covers 14 residues. The CDR3 loop reads CASNTGQGQETQYF. In DNA form, the CDR3 reads TGCGCCAGCAATACAGGGCAGGGTCAAGAGACCCAGTACTTC. Filled out from reference TRBV5-1 and TRBJ2-5, the complete variable domain reads KAGVTQTPRYLIKTRGQQVTLSCSPISGHRSVSWYQQTPGQGLQFLFEYFSETQRNKGNFPGRFSGRQFSNSRSEMNVSTLELGDSALYLCASNTGQGQETQYFGPGTRLLVL.

This clonotype was counted between two and nine times. The chain is built from TRBV3-1 and TRBJ2-1, with unresolved D. The CDR3 runs to 16 residues. The germline V gene encodes CDR1 LGHDT and CDR2 YNNKEL (reference sequence). Trimming stripped 3 bases from V and 8 bases from J, with 20 bases between. The CDR3 sequence is CASSHPDGTLVDEQFF. CDR3 bases: TGTGCCAGCAGCCACCCTGACGGTACTTTAGTCGATGAGCAGTTCTTC.

Ten or more counts support this clonotype. The chain couples TRBV6-1 to TRBJ2-5; a weak D match, TRBD2 (5 bases). The CDR3 extends over 13 amino acids. The germline V gene encodes CDR1 MNHNS and CDR2 SASEGT. Trimming left V 6 bases short and J 2 bases short, with 10 bases between. CDR3 in amino acids: CASSWTLQETQYF. The CDR3 DNA reads as TGTGCCAGCAGCTGGACTTTACAAGAGACCCAGTACTTC.

This clonotype was seen only a few times. Compared with germline, one end of the junction differs, possibly owing to a read error. The chain is built from TRBV20-1 and TRBJ2-1, with TRBD2 matching 10 bases. This CDR3 has 16 residues. Germline V gene data show CDR1 as DFQATT and CDR2 as SNEGSKA (reference sequence). The CDR3, as DNA: TGCTGTGCTAACTCCTTCGGACTAGCGGAATACAATGAGCAGTTCTTC. It codes for CCANSFGLAEYNEQFF.

This chain connects TRBV7-8 to TRBJ2-5, with 9 bases lining up with TRBD2. With V trimmed by 6 bases and J by 3 bases, 11 bases remained unmatched. Germline V gene sequence: CDR1 SGHVS, CDR2 FQNEAQ. The CDR3 length is 16 residues. The CDR3 protein is CASRRPWRGGKETQYF. The CDR3 DNA follows: TGTGCCAGCAGGCGCCCGTGGCGGGGGGGCAAAGAGACCCAGTACTTC.

V gene TRBV27 combines with J gene TRBJ2-2; 8 bases are a match to TRBD1. This CDR3 comprises 15 residues. Trimming at V came to 5 bases and at J to 4 bases, leaving 6 bases not matched to a gene. Germline V gene sequence: CDR1 MNHEY, CDR2 SMNVEV (reference sequence). CDR3 nucleotides: TGTGCCAGCAGTGGGAGACAGGGGCGCACCGGGGAGCTGTTTTTT. This encodes CASSGRQGRTGELFF.

In its sample, this clonotype was seen a few times. This chain uses TRBV30 with TRBJ1-4; tentatively, D is TRBD1 (5 bases). Deletions cut 3 bases from V and 6 bases from J, with 11 bases between. CDR3 length: 13 residues. Germline CDR1 and CDR2: GTSNPN and SVGIG (reference sequence). The CDR3 DNA sequence: TGTGCCTGGAGCGGGACTGCTTATGAAAAACTGTTTTTT. Its protein product is CAWSGTAYEKLFF.

This clonotype showed up just a few times. The chain couples TRBV20-1 to TRBJ2-4; D unclear. The V gene lost 0 bases and the J gene lost 0 bases, with 6 bases spanning the gap. This CDR3 has 14 amino acids. The germline V gene has CDR1 DFQATT and CDR2 SNEGSKA (reference sequence). CDR3 residues: CSARDALAKNIQYF. DNA of the CDR3: TGCAGTGCTAGAGATGCACTAGCCAAAAACATTCAGTACTTC.

This clonotype was seen repeatedly, ten times or more. V usage is TRBV7-2 and J usage is TRBJ2-7; D possibly corresponds to TRBD1 (7 bases). The CDR3 is 13 amino acids. Trimming shortened V by 5 bases and J by 2 bases, and 10 bases separated the two germline ends. Germline CDR1 reads SGHTA; CDR2 reads FQGNSA. The CDR3, as DNA: TGTGCCAGCAGCCTCAGGGGGGCCTACGAGCAGTACTTC. Translating it yields CASSLRGAYEQYF.

The chain joins TRBV2 to TRBJ2-2; D assignment may be TRBD1 or TRBD2 (5 bases each). Trimming left V 4 bases short and J 4 bases short, with 10 bases between. There are 14 residues in the CDR3. CDR1 and CDR2 from the germline V gene are SNHLY and FYNNEI. The CDR3 reads CASSVPGPTGELFF. In DNA form, the CDR3 reads TGTGCCAGCAGTGTCCCGGGACCCACCGGGGAGCTGTTTTTT.

The sample holds a few counts of this clonotype. The J gene is TRBJ2-2, the V gene TRBV4-2; TRBD1 matches at 9 bases. This CDR3 region has 16 residues. The junction had 11 bases not matched to a gene; V was cut back by 5 bases and J by 7 bases. The germline CDR1 and CDR2 sequences are LGHNA and YNFKEQ. CDR3 coding DNA: TGTGCCAGCAGCAGCACCGGGACAGGGTCGATCGGGGAGCTGTTTTTT. Translation gives CASSSTGTGSIGELFF.

This clonotype was seen more than once but under ten times. The CDR3 DNA follows: TGCAGCGTTGATTGGAACCCGGGATCGATACAAGAGACCCAGTACTTC. It yields the protein CSVDWNPGSIQETQYF. The J gene is TRBJ2-5, the V gene TRBV29-1; TRBD2 is a possible D gene (5 bases). The CDR3 spans 16 residues. Germline-derived CDR1 and CDR2 are SQVTM and ANQGSEA. V was trimmed by 3 bases and J by 2 bases, leaving 19 bases between them.